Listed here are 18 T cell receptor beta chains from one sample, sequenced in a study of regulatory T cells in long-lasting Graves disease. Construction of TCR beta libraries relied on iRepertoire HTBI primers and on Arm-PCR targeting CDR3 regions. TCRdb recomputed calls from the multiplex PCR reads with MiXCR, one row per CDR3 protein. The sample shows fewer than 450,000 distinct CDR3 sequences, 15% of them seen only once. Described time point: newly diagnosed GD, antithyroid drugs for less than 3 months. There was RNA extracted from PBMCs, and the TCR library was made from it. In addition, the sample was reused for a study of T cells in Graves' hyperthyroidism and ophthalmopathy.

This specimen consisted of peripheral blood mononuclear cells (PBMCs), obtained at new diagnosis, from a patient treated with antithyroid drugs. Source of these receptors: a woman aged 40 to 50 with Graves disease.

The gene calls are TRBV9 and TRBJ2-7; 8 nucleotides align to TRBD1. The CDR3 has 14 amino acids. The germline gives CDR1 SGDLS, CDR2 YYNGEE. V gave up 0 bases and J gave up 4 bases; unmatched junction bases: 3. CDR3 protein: CASSVGGQAYEQYF. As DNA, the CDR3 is TGTGCCAGCAGCGTAGGGGGACAGGCATACGAGCAGTACTTC.

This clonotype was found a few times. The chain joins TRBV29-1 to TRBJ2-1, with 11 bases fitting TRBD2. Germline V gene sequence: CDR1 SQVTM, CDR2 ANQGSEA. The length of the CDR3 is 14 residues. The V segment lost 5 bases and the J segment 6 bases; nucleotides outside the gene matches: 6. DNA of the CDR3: TGCAGCGTTAACCTAGCGGGAGGTCCCAATGAGCAGTTCTTC. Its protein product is CSVNLAGGPNEQFF.

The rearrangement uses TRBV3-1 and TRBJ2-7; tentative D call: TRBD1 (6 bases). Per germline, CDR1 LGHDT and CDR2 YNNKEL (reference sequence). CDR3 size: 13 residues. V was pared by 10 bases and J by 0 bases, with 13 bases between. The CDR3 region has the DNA TGTGCCACCGAACGAGGGGGCTCCTACGAGCAGTACTTC. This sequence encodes CATERGGSYEQYF.

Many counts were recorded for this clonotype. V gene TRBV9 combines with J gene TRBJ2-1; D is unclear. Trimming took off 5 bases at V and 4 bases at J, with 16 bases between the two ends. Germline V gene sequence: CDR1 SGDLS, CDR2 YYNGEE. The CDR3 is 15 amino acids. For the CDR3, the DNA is TGTGCCAGCAGAAAGGACGTCGGTAGGTACAATGAGCAGTTCTTC. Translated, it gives CASRKDVGRYNEQFF.

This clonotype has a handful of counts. In nucleotides, the CDR3 is TGTGCCAGCAGCGCGCTTTGGGAAATGGGACCCTACGAGCAGTACTTC. Translating gives CASSALWEMGPYEQYF. This rearrangement joins TRBV7-9 to TRBJ2-7; D tentatively fits TRBD1 or TRBD2 (5 bases each). Trimming took 5 bases from V and 2 from J, leaving 19 bases between them. In germline, CDR1 is SEHNR, CDR2 FQNEAQ (reference sequence). The CDR3 spans 16 residues.

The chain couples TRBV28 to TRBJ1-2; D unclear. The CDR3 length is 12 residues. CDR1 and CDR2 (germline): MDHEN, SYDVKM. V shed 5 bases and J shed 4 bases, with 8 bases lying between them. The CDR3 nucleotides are TGTGCCAGCAGTGGAGGGAGCTATGGCTACACCTTC. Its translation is CASSGGSYGYTF.

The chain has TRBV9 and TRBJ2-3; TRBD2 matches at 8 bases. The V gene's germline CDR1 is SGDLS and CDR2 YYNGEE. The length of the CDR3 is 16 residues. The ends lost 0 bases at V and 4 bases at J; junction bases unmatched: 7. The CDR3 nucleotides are TGTGCCAGCAGCGTAGGCAGCGGGAGTCGCGCAGATACGCAGTATTTT. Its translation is CASSVGSGSRADTQYF. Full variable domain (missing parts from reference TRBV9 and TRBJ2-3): DSGVTQTPKHLITATGQRVTLRCSPRSGDLSVYWYQQSLDQGLQFLIQYYNGEERAKGNILERFSAQQFPDLHSELNLSSLELGDSALYFCASSVGSGSRADTQYFGPGTRLTVL.

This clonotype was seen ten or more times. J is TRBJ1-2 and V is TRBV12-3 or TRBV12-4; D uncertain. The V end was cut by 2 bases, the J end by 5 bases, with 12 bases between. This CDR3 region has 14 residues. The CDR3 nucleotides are TGTGCCAGCAGTTTAATGAGGGAGGCATATGGCTACACCTTC. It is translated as CASSLMREAYGYTF.

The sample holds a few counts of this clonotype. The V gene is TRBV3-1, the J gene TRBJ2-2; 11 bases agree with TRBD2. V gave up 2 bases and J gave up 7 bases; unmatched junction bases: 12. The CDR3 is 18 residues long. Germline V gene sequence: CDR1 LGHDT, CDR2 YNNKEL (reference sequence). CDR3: CASSQSSVLAGEGGELFF. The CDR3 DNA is TGTGCCAGCAGCCAAAGTTCCGTACTAGCGGGAGAGGGCGGGGAGCTGTTTTTT.

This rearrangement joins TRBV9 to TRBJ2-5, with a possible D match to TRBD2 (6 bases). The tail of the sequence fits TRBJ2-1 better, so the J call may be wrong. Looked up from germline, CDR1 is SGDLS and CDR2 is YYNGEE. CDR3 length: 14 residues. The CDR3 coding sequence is TGTGCCAGCAGCGTTAGCGGAGGAGACAATGAGCAGTTCTTC. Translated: CASSVSGGDNEQFF.

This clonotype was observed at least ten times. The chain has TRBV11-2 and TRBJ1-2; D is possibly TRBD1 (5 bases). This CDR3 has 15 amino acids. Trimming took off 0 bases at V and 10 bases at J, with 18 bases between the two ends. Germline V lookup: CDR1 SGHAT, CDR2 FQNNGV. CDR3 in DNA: TGTGCCAGCAGCTTAGATCAAGGGGCAGGGCATCTCTACACCTTC. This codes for CASSLDQGAGHLYTF.

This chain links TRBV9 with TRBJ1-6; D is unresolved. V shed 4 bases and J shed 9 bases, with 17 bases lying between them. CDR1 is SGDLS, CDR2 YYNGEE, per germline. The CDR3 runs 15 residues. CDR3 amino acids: CASSPDWGGGSPLHF. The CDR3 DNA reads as TGTGCCAGCAGCCCGGACTGGGGAGGTGGTTCACCCCTCCACTTT.

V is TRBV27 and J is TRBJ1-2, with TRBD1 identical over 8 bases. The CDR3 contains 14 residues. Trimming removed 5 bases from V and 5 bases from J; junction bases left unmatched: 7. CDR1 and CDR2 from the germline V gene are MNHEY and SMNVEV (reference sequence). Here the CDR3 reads CASSITQGAYGYTF. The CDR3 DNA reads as TGTGCCAGCAGTATAACCCAGGGGGCTTATGGCTACACCTTC.

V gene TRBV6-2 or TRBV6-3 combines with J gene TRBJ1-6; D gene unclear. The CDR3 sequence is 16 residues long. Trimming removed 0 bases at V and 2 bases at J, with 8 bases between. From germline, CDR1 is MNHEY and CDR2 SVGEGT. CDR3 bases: TGTGCCAGCAGTTACTCTCCCCAACCCTATAATTCACCCCTCCACTTT. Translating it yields CASSYSPQPYNSPLHF.

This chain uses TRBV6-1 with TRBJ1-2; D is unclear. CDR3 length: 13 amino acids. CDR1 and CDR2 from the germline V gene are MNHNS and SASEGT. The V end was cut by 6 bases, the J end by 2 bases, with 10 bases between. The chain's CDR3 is CASRPNTNYGYTF. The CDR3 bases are TGTGCCAGCAGGCCCAACACAAACTATGGCTACACCTTC.

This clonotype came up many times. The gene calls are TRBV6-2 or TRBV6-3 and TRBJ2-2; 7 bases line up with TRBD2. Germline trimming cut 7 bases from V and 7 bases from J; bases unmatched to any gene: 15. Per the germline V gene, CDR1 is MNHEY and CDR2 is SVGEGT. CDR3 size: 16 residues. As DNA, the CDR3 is TGTGCCAGCACCGCGACTAGCCCCGGGGAGGGCGGGGAGCTGTTTTTT. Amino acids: CASTATSPGEGGELFF.

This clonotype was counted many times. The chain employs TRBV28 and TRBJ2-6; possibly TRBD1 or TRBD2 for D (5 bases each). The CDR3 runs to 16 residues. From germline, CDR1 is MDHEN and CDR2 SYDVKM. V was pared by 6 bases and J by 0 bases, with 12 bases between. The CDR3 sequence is CASRGRINSGANVLTF. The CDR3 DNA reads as TGTGCCAGCAGGGGACGGATAAACTCTGGGGCCAACGTCCTGACTTTC.

The chain's CDR3 is CSVEGYTEAFF. The CDR3, as DNA: TGCAGCGTTGAAGGGTACACTGAAGCTTTCTTT. This sequence joins TRBV29-1 and TRBJ1-1; no firm D call. V lost 1 base and J lost 3, with 3 bases in between. The length of the CDR3 is 11 residues. Germline lookup yields CDR1 SQVTM and CDR2 ANQGSEA.